The clone carrying this T cell receptor (beta chain) appeared many times. Its antigen is undetermined. This sample is part of a study of identical twins. General study points: Out-of-frame alpha sequences common to twins were enriched for low generation probability. Insertions were reduced in abundant cord blood beta clonotypes but not in memory repertoires. Invariant cells of the MAIT and iNKT types might have partly distorted the zero-insertion analyses.

CDR3 length: 11 amino acids. V dropped 8 bases and J dropped 7 bases, with 12 bases sitting between them. A universal primer site was incorporated via template switching, and the cDNA contained unique molecular identifiers. TCRdb reprocessed the 5' RACE reads via MiXCR and lists one record per CDR3 protein. The table includes 450,000 or so distinct CDR3 sequences, approximately 18% detected once. This chain links TRBV12-3 or TRBV12-4 with TRBJ2-7; D is uncertain. The TCR originated in a man aged 50 to 60 in good health. The material sequenced was naive T cells sorted from blood. The CDR3 bases are TGTGCCAGCGGGTGGGGTGAAGAGCAGTACTTC. Protein: CASGWGEEQYF.